Following are 8 T cell receptor beta chains from one sample sequenced in a study of shared clonotypes between healthy human individuals. Profiled with immunoSEQ multiplex PCR; TCRdb holds only in-frame clones, not every one. The sample shows hundreds of thousands of clones, roughly 72% of them seen only once. Source material: PBMCs. All receptors derive from a middle-aged woman in good health. Some clones in this sample may be carry-over from other donors' samples.

This chain connects TRBV6-5 to TRBJ1-2, with 9 bases lining up with TRBD1. Trimming cost V 6 bases and J 4 bases; bases outside gene matches: 6. The CDR3 totals 14 residues. Per the germline V gene, CDR1 is MNHEY and CDR2 is SVGAGI. The DNA for the CDR3 is TGTGCCAGCAGGAGACAGGGGGTGGGCTATGGCTACACCTTC. Protein sequence: CASRRQGVGYGYTF.

This clone appeared a single time. One junction end does not reproduce the germline sequence, and a read error may be involved. As DNA, the CDR3 is TGTGCCAGCAGTCGGGACAGGGGCGAGTTGCACTTC. Amino acid sequence: CASSRDRGELHF. The chain combines TRBV28 with TRBJ2-7, with 10 bases lining up with TRBD1. Germline V gives CDR1 MDHEN, CDR2 SYDVKM. The CDR3 covers 12 residues. Full variable domain (outside the CDR3, taken from reference TRBV28 and TRBJ2-7): DVKVTQSSRYLVKRTGEKVFLECVQDMDHENMFWYRQDPGLGLRLIYFSYDVKMKEKGDIPEGYSVSREKKERFSLILESASTNQTSMYLCASSRDRGELHFGPGTRLTVT.

The CDR3 DNA sequence: TGTGCCAGCAGCTTAGTTCAGGGGGGAGAGACCCAGTACTTC. Protein sequence: CASSLVQGGETQYF. The rearrangement uses TRBV7-6 and TRBJ2-5, with D tentatively TRBD1 (7 bases). The CDR3 contains 14 residues. V lost 1 base, J lost 4 bases, and 10 bases lay in between. Germline V gene sequence: CDR1 SGHVS, CDR2 FNYEAQ.

The gene calls are TRBV6-5 and TRBJ1-1; tentative D call: TRBD1 (6 bases). Between the trimmed V and J ends, which lost 4 bases and 4 bases, there was a span of 13 bases. This CDR3 spans 14 amino acids. The germline gives CDR1 MNHEY, CDR2 SVGAGI. CDR3: CASSSNRARTEAFF. The CDR3 DNA is TGTGCCAGCAGTTCCAACAGGGCCCGCACTGAAGCTTTCTTT.

This sequence joins TRBV11-2 and TRBJ1-2; D possibly corresponds to TRBD1 (5 bases). V was cut by 5 bases and J by 8 bases, with 18 bases left in between. Germline CDR1 and CDR2: SGHAT and FQNNGV. This CDR3 comprises 14 residues. CDR3: CASSPQGQRGGYTF. For the CDR3, the DNA is TGTGCCAGCAGCCCCCAAGGACAAAGGGGAGGCTACACCTTC.

In this sample, this clone turned up once. The J gene is TRBJ2-7, the V gene TRBV28, with D unresolved. The CDR3 covers 13 residues. CDR1 MDHEN and CDR2 SYDVKM come from the germline V gene. Trimming shortened V by 2 bases and J by 3 bases, and 8 bases separated the two germline ends. The CDR3 protein is CASSLPSLYEQYF. The CDR3 DNA follows: TGTGCCAGCAGTTTACCGTCCCTCTACGAGCAGTACTTC.

The genes are TRBV5-8 and TRBJ1-2, with D uncertain. CDR3 length: 14 amino acids. From germline, CDR1 is SGHTS and CDR2 YDEGEE. Deletions cut 1 base from V and 4 bases from J, with 11 bases between. CDR3: CASSLNQVRYGYTF. The CDR3 coding sequence is TGTGCCAGCAGCTTGAATCAGGTCCGCTATGGCTACACCTTC.

The V call is TRBV10-1, the J call TRBJ1-2; D may be TRBD1 (6 bases). Trimming took 5 bases from V and 4 from J, leaving 11 bases between them. The CDR3 covers 13 residues. From germline, CDR1 is WNHNN and CDR2 SYGVQD (reference sequence). In DNA, the CDR3 is TGCGCCAGCAGTACAGACAGGCGCTATGGCTACACCTTC. Residues: CASSTDRRYGYTF.